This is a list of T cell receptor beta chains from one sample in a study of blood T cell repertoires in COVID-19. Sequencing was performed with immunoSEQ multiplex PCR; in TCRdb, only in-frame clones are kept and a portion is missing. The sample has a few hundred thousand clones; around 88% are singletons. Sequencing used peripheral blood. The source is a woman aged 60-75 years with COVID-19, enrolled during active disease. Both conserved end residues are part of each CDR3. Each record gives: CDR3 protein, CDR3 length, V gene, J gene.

cdr3_aa: CASSQDYGQTYGYTF; cdr3_length: 15; v_call: TRBV14; j_call: TRBJ1-2
cdr3_aa: CASSLSGRHSRGSFEQYF; cdr3_length: 18; v_call: TRBV27; j_call: TRBJ2-7
cdr3_aa: CASSLNMYEQYF; cdr3_length: 12; v_call: TRBV5-1; j_call: TRBJ2-7
cdr3_aa: CASSFLPSGGGEQYF; cdr3_length: 15; v_call: TRBV7-2; j_call: TRBJ2-7
cdr3_aa: CASSPGGGDTGELFF; cdr3_length: 15; v_call: TRBV3-1/TRBV3-2; j_call: TRBJ2-2
cdr3_aa: CASSRRDRVDEKLFF; cdr3_length: 15; v_call: TRBV6-5; j_call: TRBJ1-4
cdr3_aa: CAWSVQRGIQYF; cdr3_length: 12; v_call: TRBV30; j_call: TRBJ2-4
cdr3_aa: CATSRGTGNPGYTF; cdr3_length: 14; v_call: TRBV15; j_call: TRBJ1-2
cdr3_aa: CASRSTGYEQYF; cdr3_length: 12; v_call: TRBV6-5; j_call: TRBJ2-7
cdr3_aa: CASTKGQGDMNTEAFF; cdr3_length: 16; v_call: TRBV25-1; j_call: TRBJ1-1
cdr3_aa: CASSDDGGASGELFF; cdr3_length: 15; v_call: TRBV2; j_call: TRBJ2-2
cdr3_aa: CASSLEGLGGISGYTF; cdr3_length: 16; v_call: TRBV5-1; j_call: TRBJ1-2
cdr3_aa: CASSLATAGPDTQYF; cdr3_length: 15; v_call: TRBV7-9; j_call: TRBJ2-3
cdr3_aa: CASSLHRVGETQYF; cdr3_length: 14; v_call: TRBV7-2; j_call: TRBJ2-5
cdr3_aa: CASSRLGQGARRYTF; cdr3_length: 15; v_call: TRBV11-2; j_call: TRBJ1-2
cdr3_aa: CASSVRDRVGYEQYF; cdr3_length: 15; v_call: TRBV9; j_call: TRBJ2-7
cdr3_aa: CASSYELPLYSYEQYF; cdr3_length: 16; v_call: TRBV6-5; j_call: TRBJ2-7
cdr3_aa: CASSPFGREAYNEQFF; cdr3_length: 16; v_call: TRBV6-2/TRBV6-3; j_call: TRBJ2-1
cdr3_aa: CASRPGESGNTIYF; cdr3_length: 14; v_call: TRBV11-3; j_call: TRBJ1-3
cdr3_aa: CASSPSANTGELFF; cdr3_length: 14; v_call: TRBV7-9; j_call: TRBJ2-2
cdr3_aa: CASSFGTGVYNEQFF; cdr3_length: 15; v_call: TRBV5-4; j_call: TRBJ2-1
cdr3_aa: CASSAGQGSFAKNIQYF; cdr3_length: 17; v_call: TRBV9; j_call: TRBJ2-4
cdr3_aa: CASSEETNQPQHF; cdr3_length: 13; v_call: TRBV2; j_call: TRBJ1-5
cdr3_aa: CASRTSGASNTGELFF; cdr3_length: 16; v_call: TRBV18; j_call: TRBJ2-2
cdr3_aa: CASSPRTGLGTIYF; cdr3_length: 14; v_call: TRBV11-3; j_call: TRBJ1-3
cdr3_aa: CASTYLRGAGGGYTF; cdr3_length: 15; v_call: TRBV6-5; j_call: TRBJ1-2
cdr3_aa: CASSTGTGITNEKLFF; cdr3_length: 16; v_call: TRBV7-9; j_call: TRBJ1-4
cdr3_aa: CASSEAPIAGGHETQYF; cdr3_length: 17; v_call: TRBV9; j_call: TRBJ2-5
cdr3_aa: CASSSDRLLYGYTF; cdr3_length: 14; v_call: TRBV27; j_call: TRBJ1-2
cdr3_aa: CASSAGQGGKYNEQFF; cdr3_length: 16; v_call: TRBV19; j_call: TRBJ2-1
cdr3_aa: CASSLLGDSNQPQHF; cdr3_length: 15; v_call: TRBV18; j_call: TRBJ1-5
cdr3_aa: CASGAWAEPTDTQYF; cdr3_length: 15; v_call: TRBV7-6; j_call: TRBJ2-3
cdr3_aa: CASRKDRGLGETQYF; cdr3_length: 15; v_call: TRBV6-5; j_call: TRBJ2-5
cdr3_aa: CASSLGDRSGYTF; cdr3_length: 13; v_call: TRBV11-2; j_call: TRBJ1-2
cdr3_aa: CASSSQLQGTTEAFF; cdr3_length: 15; v_call: TRBV5-4; j_call: TRBJ1-1